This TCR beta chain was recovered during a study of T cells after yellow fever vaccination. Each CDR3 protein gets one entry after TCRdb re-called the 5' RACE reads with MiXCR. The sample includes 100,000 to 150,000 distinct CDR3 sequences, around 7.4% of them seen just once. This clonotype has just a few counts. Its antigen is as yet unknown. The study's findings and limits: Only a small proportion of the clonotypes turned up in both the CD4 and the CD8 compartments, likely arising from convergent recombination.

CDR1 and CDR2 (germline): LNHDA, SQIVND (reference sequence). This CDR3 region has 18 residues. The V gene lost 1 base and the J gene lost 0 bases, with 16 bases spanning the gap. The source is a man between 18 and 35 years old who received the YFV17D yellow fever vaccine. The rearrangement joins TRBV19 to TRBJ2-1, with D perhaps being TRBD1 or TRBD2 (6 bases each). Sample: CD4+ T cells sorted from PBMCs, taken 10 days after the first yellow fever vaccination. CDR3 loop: CASSIVGGRWSSYNEQFF. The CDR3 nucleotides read TGTGCCAGTAGTATAGTTGGGGGGCGTTGGAGCTCCTACAATGAGCAGTTCTTC.